This TCR beta chain was identified during a study of neurological immune-mediated disorders. This CDR3 is 11 amino acids long. V lost 6 bases, J lost 7 bases, and 6 bases stayed unmatched. Germline V gene data show CDR1 as DFQATT and CDR2 as SNEGSKA (reference sequence). By 5'RACE with 10-nucleotide random UMIs, the cDNA was made. Using its own MiXCR run on the 5' RACE reads, TCRdb lists one record per CDR3 protein. The sample holds fewer than 50,000 distinct CDR3 sequences, about 13% seen once. Specified time point: longitudinal time-point 3. The unsorted libraries were produced from 2 million PBMCs held at -80 C. In this sample, this clonotype turned up many times.

The genes are TRBV20-1 and TRBJ2-7; 7 nucleotides line up with TRBD2. The sequence came from a man younger than 45 in good health. The sequencing input was PBMCs. In DNA, the CDR3 is TGCAGTGCCAGCGGACTAGAAGAGCAGTACTTC. The encoded protein is CSASGLEEQYF.